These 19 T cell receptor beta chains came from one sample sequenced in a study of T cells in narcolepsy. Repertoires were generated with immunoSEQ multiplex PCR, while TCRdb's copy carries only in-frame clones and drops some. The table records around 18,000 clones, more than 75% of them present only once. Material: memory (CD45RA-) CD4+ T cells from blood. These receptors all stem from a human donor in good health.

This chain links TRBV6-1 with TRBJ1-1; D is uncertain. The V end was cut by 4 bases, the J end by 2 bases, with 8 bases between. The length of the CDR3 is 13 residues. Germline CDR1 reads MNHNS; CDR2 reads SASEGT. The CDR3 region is CASSVRYNTEAFF. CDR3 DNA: TGTGCCAGCAGTGTCAGGTACAACACTGAAGCTTTCTTT.

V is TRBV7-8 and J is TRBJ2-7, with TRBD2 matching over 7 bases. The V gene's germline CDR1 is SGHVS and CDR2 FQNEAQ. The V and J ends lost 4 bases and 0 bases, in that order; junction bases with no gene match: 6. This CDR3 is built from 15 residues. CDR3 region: CASSSGLSYSYEQYF. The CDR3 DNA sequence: TGTGCCAGCAGCTCGGGACTATCCTACTCCTACGAGCAGTACTTC.

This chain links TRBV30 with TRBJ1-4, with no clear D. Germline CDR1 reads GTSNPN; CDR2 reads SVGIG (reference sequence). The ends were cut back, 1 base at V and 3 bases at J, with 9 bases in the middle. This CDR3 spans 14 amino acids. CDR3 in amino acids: CAWSGRLANEKLFF. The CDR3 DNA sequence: TGTGCCTGGAGTGGCCGGTTGGCTAATGAAAAACTGTTTTTT.

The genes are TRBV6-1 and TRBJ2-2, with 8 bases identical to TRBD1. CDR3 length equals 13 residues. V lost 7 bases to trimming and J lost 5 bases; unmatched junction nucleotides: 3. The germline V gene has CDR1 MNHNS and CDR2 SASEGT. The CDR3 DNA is TGTGCCAGCAACAGGGGGGCAACCGGGGAGCTGTTTTTT. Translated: CASNRGATGELFF.

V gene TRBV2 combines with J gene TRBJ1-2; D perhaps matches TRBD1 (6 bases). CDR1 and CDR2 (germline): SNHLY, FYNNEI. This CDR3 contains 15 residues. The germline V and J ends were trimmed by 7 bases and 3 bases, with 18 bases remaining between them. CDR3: CASIPGQGPYYGYTF. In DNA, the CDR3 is TGTGCCAGCATTCCGGGGCAGGGGCCTTACTATGGCTACACCTTC.

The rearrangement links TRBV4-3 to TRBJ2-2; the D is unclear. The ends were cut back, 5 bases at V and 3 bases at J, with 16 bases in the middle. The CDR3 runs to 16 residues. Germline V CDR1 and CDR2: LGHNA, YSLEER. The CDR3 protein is CASSWSVGLYTGELFF. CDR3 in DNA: TGCGCCAGCAGCTGGAGTGTAGGGTTATACACCGGGGAGCTGTTTTTT.

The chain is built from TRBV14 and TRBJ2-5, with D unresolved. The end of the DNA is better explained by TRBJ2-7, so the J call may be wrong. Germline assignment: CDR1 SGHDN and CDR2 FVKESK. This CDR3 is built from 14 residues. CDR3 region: CASSQDIVSYEQYF. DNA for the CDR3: TGTGCCAGCAGCCAAGATATTGTCTCCTACGAGCAGTACTTC.

CDR3 DNA: TGTGCCAGCGGGCGATCTTGGCCCCAGCATTTT. Translating it yields CASGRSWPQHF. The rearrangement links TRBV2 to TRBJ1-5; D is unresolved. Per germline, CDR1 SNHLY and CDR2 FYNNEI. This CDR3 is 11 amino acids long. Trimming removed 8 bases at V and 9 bases at J, with 11 bases between.

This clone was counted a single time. For the CDR3, the DNA is TGTGCCAGCAGCAGGTCCGGTCTTGGCTACACCTTC. Translation gives CASSRSGLGYTF. The chain has TRBV6-1 and TRBJ1-2; D remains ambiguous. Germline CDR1 reads MNHNS; CDR2 reads SASEGT. This CDR3 is 12 amino acids long. The V and J ends lost 6 bases and 7 bases respectively, with 12 bases between them.

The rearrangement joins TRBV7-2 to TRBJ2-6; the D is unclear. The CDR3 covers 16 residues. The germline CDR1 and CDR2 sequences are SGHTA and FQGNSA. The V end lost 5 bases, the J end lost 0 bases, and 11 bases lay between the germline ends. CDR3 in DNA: TGTGCCAGCAGCCGCACCTTCAGCTCTGGGGCCAACGTCCTGACTTTC. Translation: CASSRTFSSGANVLTF.

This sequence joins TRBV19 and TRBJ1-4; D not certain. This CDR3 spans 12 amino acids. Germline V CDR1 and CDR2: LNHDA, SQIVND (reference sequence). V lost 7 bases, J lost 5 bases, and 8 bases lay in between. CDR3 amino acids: CASKVTNEKLFF. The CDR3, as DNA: TGTGCCAGTAAGGTAACCAATGAAAAACTGTTTTTT.

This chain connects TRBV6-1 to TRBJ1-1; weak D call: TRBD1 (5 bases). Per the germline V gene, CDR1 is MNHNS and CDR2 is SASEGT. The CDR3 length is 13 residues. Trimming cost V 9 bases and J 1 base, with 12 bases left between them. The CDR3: CASTGQPNTEAFF. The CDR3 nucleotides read TGTGCCAGTACGGGGCAACCGAACACTGAAGCTTTCTTT.

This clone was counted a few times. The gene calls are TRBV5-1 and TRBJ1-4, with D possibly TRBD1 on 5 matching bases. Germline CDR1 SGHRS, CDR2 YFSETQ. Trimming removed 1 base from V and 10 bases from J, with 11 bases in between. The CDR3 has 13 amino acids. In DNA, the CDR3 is TGCGCCAGCAGCTTGTTCCAGGGCGGAAAACTGTTTTTT. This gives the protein CASSLFQGGKLFF.

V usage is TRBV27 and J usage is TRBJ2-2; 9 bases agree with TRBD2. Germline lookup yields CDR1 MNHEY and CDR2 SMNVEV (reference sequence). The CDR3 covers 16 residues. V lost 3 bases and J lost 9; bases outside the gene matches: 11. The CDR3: CASSFWGGGGARELFF. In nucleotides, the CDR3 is TGTGCCAGCAGTTTTTGGGGCGGCGGGGGGGCCCGGGAGCTGTTTTTT.

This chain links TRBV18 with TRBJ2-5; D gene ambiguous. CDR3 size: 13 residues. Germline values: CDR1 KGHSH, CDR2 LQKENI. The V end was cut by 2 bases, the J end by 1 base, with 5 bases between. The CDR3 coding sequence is TGTGCCAGCTCACCAGGGTTCCAAGAGACCCAGTACTTC. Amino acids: CASSPGFQETQYF.

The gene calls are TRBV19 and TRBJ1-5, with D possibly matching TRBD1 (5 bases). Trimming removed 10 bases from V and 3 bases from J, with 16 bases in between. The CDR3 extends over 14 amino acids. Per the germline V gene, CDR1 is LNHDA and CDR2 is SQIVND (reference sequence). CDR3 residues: CATRGSVINQPQHF. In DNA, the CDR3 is TGTGCCACCCGGGGCTCTGTCATCAATCAGCCCCAGCATTTT.

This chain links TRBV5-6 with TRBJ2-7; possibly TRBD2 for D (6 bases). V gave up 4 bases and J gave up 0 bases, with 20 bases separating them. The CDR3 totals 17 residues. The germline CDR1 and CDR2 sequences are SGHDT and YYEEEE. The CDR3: CASSHGLTSLSSYEQYF. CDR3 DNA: TGTGCCAGCAGCCACGGTCTAACTAGCCTGTCCTCCTACGAGCAGTACTTC.

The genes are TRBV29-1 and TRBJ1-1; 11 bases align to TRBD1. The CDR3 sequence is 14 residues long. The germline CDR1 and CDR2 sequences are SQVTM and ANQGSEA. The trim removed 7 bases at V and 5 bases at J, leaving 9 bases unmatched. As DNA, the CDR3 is TGCAGCGGGGGACAGGGGGTGAGGAATACTGAAGCTTTCTTT. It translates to CSGGQGVRNTEAFF.

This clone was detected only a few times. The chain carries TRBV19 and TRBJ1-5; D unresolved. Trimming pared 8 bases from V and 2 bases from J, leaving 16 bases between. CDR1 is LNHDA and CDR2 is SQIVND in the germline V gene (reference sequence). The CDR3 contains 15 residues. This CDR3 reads CASRSRALGNQPQHF. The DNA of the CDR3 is TGTGCCAGTCGATCCCGAGCTCTTGGCAATCAGCCCCAGCATTTT.